This T cell receptor (beta chain) is drawn from a study of human T cells and chemical hapten exposure (dated by TCRdb to the early 2020s). About the study as a whole: For sensitization, 2% DPC in acetone was applied to a roughly 2 cm by roughly 2 cm area of upper inner arm skin. Blood for TCR sequencing was provided by twenty-nine alopecia patients at one to four time points (pre-sensitization, 2, 6 and 24 weeks). This study followed changes in the peripheral blood TCR repertoire in vivo during primary and secondary sensitization of alopecia patients to the hapten diphenylcyclopropenone (DPC). Alopecia areata with under or over 50% scalp involvement, alopecia totalis and alopecia universalis were represented in the patient cohort, which was mostly female. Patch testing on the upper back used Finn chambers containing 0.01% DPC, with scoring done after 6 days according to International Contact Dermatitis Research Group standards. Throughout the approximately 24-week study period, patients were also given weekly therapeutic DPC doses on the scalp. Libraries were combined into a pool for sequencing, and differences in TCR yield between samples came mainly from small differences in library volumes within the pool. Blood samples were taken from patients before sensitization (week 0) and then at 2, 6 and about 24 weeks after DPC sensitization. What the authors observed across the whole study: Patch test score correlated positively with the number of PT1 expanded TCRs, reaching significance at thresholds 8, 16 and 32 but not at 4. DPC sensitization did not change the number of TCRs with a frequency above 1 in 1000, and there was no evidence of changes in global repertoire structure. After repeated subsampling, the strength of the expansion versus patch-test correlation and the threshold at which it became significant changed. Expanded TCRs formed significantly more large CDR3 similarity clusters than pre-sensitization or healthy control sets, consistent with antigen-driven responses. Because all patients had alopecia, a presumed autoimmune disease, the immune response of the patients might differ from that of healthy individuals.

From its cysteine to its phenylalanine, the CDR3 spans 15 amino acids. Left in the record is the CDR3 DNA by itself, 45 bases read in frame from the first base. CDR1 and CDR2 were assigned from the germline V gene (reference sequence) as SGHAT and FQDESV. V loses 5 bases, J loses 0 bases, and the germline ends lie 11 bases apart. On this clonotype itself: What this receptor recognizes is not known. Within one base of it there is no much larger clone, and no base qualities were kept.

Preparation of the library involved RACE. TCRdb shows the sequencer as NextSeq 500. During library preparation, unique molecular identifiers were attached to individual cDNA molecules so that TCRs could be counted in a quantitative, reproducible way. Both TCR alpha and TCR beta chains were sequenced from each blood RNA sample. As for the authors' bioinformatics: Samples had a median of 95,638 TCRs, with a range from roughly 20,000 to 700,000. V, J and CDR3 annotation of the TCR reads was carried out using the Decombinator software suite. Every sample was subsampled to the same number of TCRs (28,000) for the PS versus PT1 abundance plots. Expanded TCRs were defined as absent before sensitization and observed at least eight times at the 2-week time point. The public reads were reprocessed in TCRdb via fastp at Q25 and MiXCR, keeping in-frame beta chains. Each entry merges the rows of one CDR3 protein and shows their most common DNA and genes. The V and J calls reflect TCRdb's pipeline rather than the authors' work. This sample is represented by 50,000 to 65,000 distinct CDR3 sequences; 9.9% of them were singletons. 16% of the sample is in the top ten clones.

In light of the paper, this sample's time point label describes: patch test 3, about 24 weeks after DPC sensitization. Sample treatment or condition, as interpreted from the label and publication: therapeutic diphenylcyclopropenone sensitization with weekly scalp DPC. At each patch-test visit, blood was drawn before the patch test was applied. Patients were eligible if aged 18 to 70, diagnosed with alopecia and judged suitable for DPC therapy, and pregnant patients were excluded. Total RNA was extracted from unfractionated whole blood collected in Tempus Blood RNA tubes. The receptor was isolated from a woman between 35 and 50 years old with alopecia areata. Some clones in this sample may be carry-over from other donors' samples. Specimen: whole blood, collected in connection with sensitization to the hapten diphenylcyclopropenone (DPC). The sequence is built from TRBV11-1 and TRBJ2-1, with no confident D gene call. The CDR3 reads as follows: CASSRTVNSYNEQFF. The bases read TGTGCCAGCAGCCGTACAGTGAACTCCTACAATGAGCAGTTCTTC.